The clone carrying this T cell receptor beta chain has more than one count but fewer than ten. This entry comes from a study of cytomegalovirus exposure and HLA in healthy donors. Background on the study: Earlier results showed roughly 120 million unique TCR beta sequences derived from roughly 180 million T cells.

The study ran its PCR with 60 Vbeta and 13 Jbeta primers. Sequenced by immunoSEQ multiplex PCR; TCRdb stores in-frame clones only, minus some. The sample records about 130,000 clones, 70% being singletons. CDR3 length: 14 amino acids. V dropped 1 base and J dropped 5 bases, with 11 bases sitting between them. CDR1 and CDR2 (germline): KGHSH, LQKENI. V usage is TRBV18 and J usage is TRBJ2-5, with D tentatively TRBD2 (5 bases). What was sequenced was PBMCs. The receptor comes from an older woman in good health and CMV-seropositive. The CDR3 spells CASSPRMGEETQYF. CDR3 nucleotides: TGTGCCAGCTCACCACGCATGGGAGAGGAGACCCAGTACTTC.